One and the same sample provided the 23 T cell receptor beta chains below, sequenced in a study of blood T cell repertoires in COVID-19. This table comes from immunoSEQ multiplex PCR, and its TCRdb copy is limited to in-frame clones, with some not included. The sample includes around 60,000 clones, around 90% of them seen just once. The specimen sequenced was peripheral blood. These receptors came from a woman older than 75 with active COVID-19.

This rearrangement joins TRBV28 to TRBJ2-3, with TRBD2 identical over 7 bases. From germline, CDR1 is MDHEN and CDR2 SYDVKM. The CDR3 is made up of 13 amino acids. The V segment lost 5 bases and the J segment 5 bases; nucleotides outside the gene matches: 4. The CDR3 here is CASSLGLGDTQYF. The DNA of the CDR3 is TGTGCCAGCAGTCTCGGACTAGGAGATACGCAGTATTTT.

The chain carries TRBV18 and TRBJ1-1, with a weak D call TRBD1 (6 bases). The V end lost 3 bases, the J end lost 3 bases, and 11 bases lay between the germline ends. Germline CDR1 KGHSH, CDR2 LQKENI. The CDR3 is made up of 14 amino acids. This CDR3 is CASSPGGGDTEAFF. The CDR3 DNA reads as TGTGCCAGCTCACCCGGGGGGGGCGACACTGAAGCTTTCTTT.

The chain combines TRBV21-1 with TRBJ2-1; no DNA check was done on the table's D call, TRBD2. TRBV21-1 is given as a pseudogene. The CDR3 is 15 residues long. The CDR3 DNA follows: TGTGCCAGCAGCAAGGGACTAGCGGGAGGGGGTGAGCAGTTCTTC. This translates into CASSKGLAGGGEQFF.

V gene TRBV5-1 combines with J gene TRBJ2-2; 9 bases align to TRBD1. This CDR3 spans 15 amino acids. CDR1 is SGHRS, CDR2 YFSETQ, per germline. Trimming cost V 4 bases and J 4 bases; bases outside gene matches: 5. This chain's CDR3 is CASSAGTGTTGELFF. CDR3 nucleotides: TGCGCCAGCAGCGCCGGGACAGGGACCACCGGGGAGCTGTTTTTT.

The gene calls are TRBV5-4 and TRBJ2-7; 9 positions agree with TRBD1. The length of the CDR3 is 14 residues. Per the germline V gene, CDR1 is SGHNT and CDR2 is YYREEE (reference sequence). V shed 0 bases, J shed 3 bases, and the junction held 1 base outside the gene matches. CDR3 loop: CASSLAGQGYEQYF. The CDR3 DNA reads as TGTGCCAGCAGCTTGGCGGGACAGGGCTACGAGCAGTACTTC.

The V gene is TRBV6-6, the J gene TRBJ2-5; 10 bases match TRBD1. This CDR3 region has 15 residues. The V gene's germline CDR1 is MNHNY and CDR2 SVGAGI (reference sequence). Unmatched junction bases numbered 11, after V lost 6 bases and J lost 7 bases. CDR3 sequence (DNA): TGTGCCAGCAGACAACACCGACAGGGGGCGGTGACCCAGTACTTC. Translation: CASRQHRQGAVTQYF.

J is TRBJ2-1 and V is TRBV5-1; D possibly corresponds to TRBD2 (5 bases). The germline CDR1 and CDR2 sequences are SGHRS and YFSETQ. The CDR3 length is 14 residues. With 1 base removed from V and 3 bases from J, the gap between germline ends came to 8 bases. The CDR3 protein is CASSLSRGYNEQFF. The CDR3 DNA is TGCGCCAGCAGCTTGTCTCGGGGCTACAATGAGCAGTTCTTC. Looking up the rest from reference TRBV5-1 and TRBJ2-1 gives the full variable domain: KAGVTQTPRYLIKTRGQQVTLSCSPISGHRSVSWYQQTPGQGLQFLFEYFSETQRNKGNFPGRFSGRQFSNSRSEMNVSTLELGDSALYLCASSLSRGYNEQFFGPGTRLTVL.

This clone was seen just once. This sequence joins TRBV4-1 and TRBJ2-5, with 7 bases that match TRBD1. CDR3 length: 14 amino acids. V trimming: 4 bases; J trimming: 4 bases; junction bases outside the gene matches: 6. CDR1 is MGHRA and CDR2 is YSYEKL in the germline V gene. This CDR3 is CASSPGGAGETQYF. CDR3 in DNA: TGCGCCAGCAGCCCAGGGGGTGCGGGAGAGACCCAGTACTTC.

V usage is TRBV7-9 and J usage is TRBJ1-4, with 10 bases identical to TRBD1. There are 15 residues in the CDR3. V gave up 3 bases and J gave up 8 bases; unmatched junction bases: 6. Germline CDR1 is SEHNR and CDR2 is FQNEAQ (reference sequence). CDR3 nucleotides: TGTGCCAGCAGCTTGACAGGGGGCGGCGGGGAAAAACTGTTTTTT. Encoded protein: CASSLTGGGGEKLFF.

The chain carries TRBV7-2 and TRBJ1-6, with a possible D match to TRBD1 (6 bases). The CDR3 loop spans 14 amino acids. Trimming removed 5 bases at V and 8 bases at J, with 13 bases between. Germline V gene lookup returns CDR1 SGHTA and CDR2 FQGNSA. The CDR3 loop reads CASSHGQPYSPLHF. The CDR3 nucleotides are TGTGCCAGCAGCCACGGACAGCCATATTCACCCCTCCACTTT.

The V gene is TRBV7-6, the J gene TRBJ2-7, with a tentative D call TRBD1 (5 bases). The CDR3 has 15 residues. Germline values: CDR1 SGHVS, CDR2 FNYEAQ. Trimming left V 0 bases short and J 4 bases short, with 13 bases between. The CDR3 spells CASSLADDRPYEQYV. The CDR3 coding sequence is TGTGCCAGCAGCTTAGCGGACGACAGACCATACGAGCAGTACGTC.

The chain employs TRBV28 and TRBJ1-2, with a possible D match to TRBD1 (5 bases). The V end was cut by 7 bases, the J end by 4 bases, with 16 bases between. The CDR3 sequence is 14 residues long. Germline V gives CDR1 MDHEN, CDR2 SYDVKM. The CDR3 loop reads CASTQNRGVYGYTF. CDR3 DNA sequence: TGTGCCAGCACACAAAACCGGGGGGTCTATGGCTACACCTTC.

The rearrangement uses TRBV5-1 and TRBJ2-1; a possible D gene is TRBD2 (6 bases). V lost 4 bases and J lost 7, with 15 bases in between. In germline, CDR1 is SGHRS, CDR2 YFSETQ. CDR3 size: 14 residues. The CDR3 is CASSPTTSMNEQFF. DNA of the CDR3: TGCGCCAGCAGCCCAACGACTAGTATGAATGAGCAGTTCTTC.

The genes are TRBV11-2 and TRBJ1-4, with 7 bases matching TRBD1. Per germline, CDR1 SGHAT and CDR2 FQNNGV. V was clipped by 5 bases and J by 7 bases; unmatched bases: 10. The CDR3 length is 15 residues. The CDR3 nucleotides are TGTGCCAGCAGCGACATGAGGGGGCAATTTGAAAAACTGTTTTTT. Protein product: CASSDMRGQFEKLFF.

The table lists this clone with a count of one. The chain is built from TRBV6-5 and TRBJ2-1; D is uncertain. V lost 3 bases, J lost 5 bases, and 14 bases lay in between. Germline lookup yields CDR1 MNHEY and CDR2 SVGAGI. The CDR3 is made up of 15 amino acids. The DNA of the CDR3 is TGTGCCAGCAGTTATATACTACCCGCGAACAATGAGCAGTTCTTC. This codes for CASSYILPANNEQFF.

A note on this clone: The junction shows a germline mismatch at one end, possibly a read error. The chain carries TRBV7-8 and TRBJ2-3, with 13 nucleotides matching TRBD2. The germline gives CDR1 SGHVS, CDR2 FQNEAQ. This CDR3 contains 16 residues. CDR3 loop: CASSPWTSGSIDTQYF. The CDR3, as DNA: TGTGCCAGCAGCCCCTGGACTAGCGGGAGCATAGATACGCAGTATTTT.

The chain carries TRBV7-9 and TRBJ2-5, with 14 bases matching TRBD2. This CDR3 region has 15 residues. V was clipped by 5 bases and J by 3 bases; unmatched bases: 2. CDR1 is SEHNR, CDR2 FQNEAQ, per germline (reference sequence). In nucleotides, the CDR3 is TGTGCCAGCAGCCCGACTAGCGGGGGGGAAGAGACCCAGTACTTC. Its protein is CASSPTSGGEETQYF.

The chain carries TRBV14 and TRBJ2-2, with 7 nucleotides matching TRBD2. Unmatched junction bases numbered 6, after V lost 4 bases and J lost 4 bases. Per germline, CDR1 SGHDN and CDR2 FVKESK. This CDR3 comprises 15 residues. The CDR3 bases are TGTGCCAGCAGCCCCAGACTAGCTGGCACCGGGGAGCTGTTTTTT. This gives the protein CASSPRLAGTGELFF.

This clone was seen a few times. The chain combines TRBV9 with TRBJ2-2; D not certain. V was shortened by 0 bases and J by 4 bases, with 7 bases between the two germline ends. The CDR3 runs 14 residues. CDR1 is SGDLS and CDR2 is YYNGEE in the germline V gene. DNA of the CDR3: TGTGCCAGCAGCGTAGGAGGAGTCACCGGGGAGCTGTTTTTT. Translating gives CASSVGGVTGELFF.

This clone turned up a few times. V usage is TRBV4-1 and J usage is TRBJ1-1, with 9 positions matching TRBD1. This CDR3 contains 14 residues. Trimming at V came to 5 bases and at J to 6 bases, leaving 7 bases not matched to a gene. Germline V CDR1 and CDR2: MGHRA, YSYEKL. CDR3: CASSRGTGSPEAFF. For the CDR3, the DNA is TGCGCCAGCAGCAGGGGGACAGGGTCCCCTGAAGCTTTCTTT.

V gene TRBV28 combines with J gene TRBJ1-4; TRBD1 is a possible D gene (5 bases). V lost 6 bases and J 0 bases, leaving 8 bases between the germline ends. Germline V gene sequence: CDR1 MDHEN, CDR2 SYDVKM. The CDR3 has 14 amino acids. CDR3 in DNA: TGTGCCAGCAGGACAGCTCCAACTAATGAAAAACTGTTTTTT. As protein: CASRTAPTNEKLFF.

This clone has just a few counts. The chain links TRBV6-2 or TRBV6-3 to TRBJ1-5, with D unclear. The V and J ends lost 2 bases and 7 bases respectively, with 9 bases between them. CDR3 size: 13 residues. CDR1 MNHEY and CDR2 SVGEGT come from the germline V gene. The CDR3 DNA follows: TGTGCCAGCAGTTACCATCCAGGACAGCCCCAGCATTTT. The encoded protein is CASSYHPGQPQHF.

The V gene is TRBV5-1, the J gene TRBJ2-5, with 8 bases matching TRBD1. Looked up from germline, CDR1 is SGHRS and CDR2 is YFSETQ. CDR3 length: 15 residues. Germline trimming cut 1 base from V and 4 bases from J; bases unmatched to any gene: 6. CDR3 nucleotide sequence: TGCGCCAGCAGCTTGAACCCAGGGGGCGGAGAGACCCAGTACTTC. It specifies CASSLNPGGGETQYF. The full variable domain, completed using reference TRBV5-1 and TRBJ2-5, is KAGVTQTPRYLIKTRGQQVTLSCSPISGHRSVSWYQQTPGQGLQFLFEYFSETQRNKGNFPGRFSGRQFSNSRSEMNVSTLELGDSALYLCASSLNPGGGETQYFGPGTRLLVL.